Listed below are T cell receptor beta chains from one sample, sequenced in a study of CD8 T cells in ankylosing spondylitis. TCRdb re-called the 5' RACE reads through MiXCR, storing one row per CDR3 protein. Of around 180,000 distinct CDR3 sequences listed, 10% to 15% were seen once; the top ten hold roughly 9.6%. The sequencing sample was made of blood, either unsorted or a sorted T cell fraction (not recorded which). The receptors were sampled from a female donor with ankylosing spondylitis or in good health (not recorded which). Both conserved end residues are part of each CDR3. A D gene is named only where the DNA matches it firmly. Expanded clones get a size class; other rows say once, few or many, or leave the size out.

size | J | D | V | DNA | CDR3
- | TRBJ2-3 | - | TRBV7-2 | TGTGCCAGCAGGGGGGGACGGAGCACAGATACGCAGTATTTT | CASRGGRSTDTQYF
- | TRBJ2-2 | - | TRBV5-1 | TGCGCCAGCAGCCAAAGTTTGGGGGAGCTGTTTTTT | CASSQSLGELFF
many | TRBJ1-2 | - | TRBV30 | TGTGCCTGGAGTTACCCTACACCGGGGGGAAACTATGGCTACACCTTC | CAWSYPTPGGNYGYTF
- | TRBJ2-1 | - | TRBV7-2 | TGTGCCAGCAGCCCCTCCGTTGGTGAGCAGTTCTTC | CASSPSVGEQFF
many | TRBJ1-1 | - | TRBV4-1 | TGCGCCAGCAGCCAAGCGGTTGGAGAAGAGGCTTTCTTT | CASSQAVGEEAFF
- | TRBJ2-5 | - | TRBV19 | TGTGCCAGTAATGAGGGGTTGTACCAAGAGACCCAGTACTTC | CASNEGLYQETQYF
- | TRBJ2-1 | TRBD2 | TRBV19 | TGTGCCAGTAGGGCTAGCGGGGGCTCCTACAATGAGCAGTTCTTC | CASRASGGSYNEQFF
many | TRBJ2-1 | - | TRBV7-9 | TGTGCCAGCAGCTTAGAACCAAGCAATGAGCAGTTCTTC | CASSLEPSNEQFF
many | TRBJ1-5 | - | TRBV5-1 | TGCGCCAGCAGCTTGGGGGGGTATTCAGATAGCAATCAGCCCCAGCATTTT | CASSLGGYSDSNQPQHF
many | TRBJ2-2 | - | TRBV15 | TGTGCCACCAGCAGATTCCGGACGAACACCGGGGAGCTGTTTTTT | CATSRFRTNTGELFF
few | TRBJ1-4 | - | TRBV4-2 | TGTGCCAGCAGAATCACTAATGAAAAACTGTTTTTT | CASRITNEKLFF
- | TRBJ2-3 | TRBD2 | TRBV4-3 | TGCGCCAGCAGCCAAGAAAGGGGACTAGCGGAAATCGCAGATACGCAGTATTTT | CASSQERGLAEIADTQYF
few | TRBJ1-2 | TRBD1 | TRBV12-3/TRBV12-4 | TGTGCCAGCAGTCCAATACAGGGGGGGAACTATGGCTACACCTTC | CASSPIQGGNYGYTF
- | TRBJ2-1 | TRBD2 | TRBV19 | TGTGCCAGTAGTATTTGGGTAGCGGGGGACAATGAGCAGTTCTTC | CASSIWVAGDNEQFF
- | TRBJ2-3 | TRBD2 | TRBV12-3/TRBV12-4 | TGTGCCAGCAGCTCCGGGACTAGAGGTTCAGATACGCAGTATTTT | CASSSGTRGSDTQYF
few | TRBJ2-2 | - | TRBV20-1 | TGCAGTGCTATTAGACAGGCGGTAGCGGTCTCGAACACCGGGGAGCTGTTTTTT | CSAIRQAVAVSNTGELFF